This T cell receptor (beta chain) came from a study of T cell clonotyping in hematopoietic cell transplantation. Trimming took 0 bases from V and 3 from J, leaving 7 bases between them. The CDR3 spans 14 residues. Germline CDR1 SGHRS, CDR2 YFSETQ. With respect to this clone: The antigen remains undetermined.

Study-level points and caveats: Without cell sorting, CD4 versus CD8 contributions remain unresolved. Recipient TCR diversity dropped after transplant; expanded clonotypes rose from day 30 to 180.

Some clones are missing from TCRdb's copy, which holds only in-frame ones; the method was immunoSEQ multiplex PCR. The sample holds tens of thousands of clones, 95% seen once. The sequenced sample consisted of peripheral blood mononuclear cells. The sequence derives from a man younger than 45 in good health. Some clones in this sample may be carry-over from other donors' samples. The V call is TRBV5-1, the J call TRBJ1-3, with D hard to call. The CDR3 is CASSLAVSGNTIYF. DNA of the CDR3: TGCGCCAGCAGCTTGGCCGTTAGTGGAAACACCATATATTTT. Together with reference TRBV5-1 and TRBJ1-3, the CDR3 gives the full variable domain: KAGVTQTPRYLIKTRGQQVTLSCSPISGHRSVSWYQQTPGQGLQFLFEYFSETQRNKGNFPGRFSGRQFSNSRSEMNVSTLELGDSALYLCASSLAVSGNTIYFGEGSWLTVV.